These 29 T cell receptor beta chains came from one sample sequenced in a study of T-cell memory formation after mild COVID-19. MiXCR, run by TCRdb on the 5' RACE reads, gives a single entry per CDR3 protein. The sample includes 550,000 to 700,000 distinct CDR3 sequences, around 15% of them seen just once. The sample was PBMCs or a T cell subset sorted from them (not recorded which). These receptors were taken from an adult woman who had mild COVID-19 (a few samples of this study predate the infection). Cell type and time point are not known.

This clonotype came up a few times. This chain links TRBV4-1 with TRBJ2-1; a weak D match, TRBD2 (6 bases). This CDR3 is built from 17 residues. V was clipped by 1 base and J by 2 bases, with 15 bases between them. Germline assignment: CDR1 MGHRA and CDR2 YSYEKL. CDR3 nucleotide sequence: TGCGCCAGCAGCCAAGGATGGAGGGCCGACCCCTACAATGAGCAGTTCTTC. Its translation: CASSQGWRADPYNEQFF.

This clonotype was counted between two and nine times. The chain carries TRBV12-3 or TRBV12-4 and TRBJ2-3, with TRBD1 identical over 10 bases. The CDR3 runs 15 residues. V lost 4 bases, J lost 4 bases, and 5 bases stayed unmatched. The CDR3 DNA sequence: TGTGCCAGCAGTTGGGGGACAGGGGAGTCAGATACGCAGTATTTT. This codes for CASSWGTGESDTQYF.

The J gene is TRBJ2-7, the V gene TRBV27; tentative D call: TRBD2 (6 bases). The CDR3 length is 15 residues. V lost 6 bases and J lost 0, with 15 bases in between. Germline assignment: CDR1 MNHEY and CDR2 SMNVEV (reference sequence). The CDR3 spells CASSHRDSSSYEQYF. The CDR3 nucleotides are TGTGCCAGCAGCCACCGGGACTCCTCCTCCTACGAGCAGTACTTC.

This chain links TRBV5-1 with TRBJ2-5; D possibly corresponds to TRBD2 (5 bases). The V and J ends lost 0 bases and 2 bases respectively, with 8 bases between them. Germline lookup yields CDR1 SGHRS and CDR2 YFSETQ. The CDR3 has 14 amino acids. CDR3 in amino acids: CASSLESGQETQYF. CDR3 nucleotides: TGCGCCAGCAGCTTGGAGTCGGGACAAGAGACCCAGTACTTC.

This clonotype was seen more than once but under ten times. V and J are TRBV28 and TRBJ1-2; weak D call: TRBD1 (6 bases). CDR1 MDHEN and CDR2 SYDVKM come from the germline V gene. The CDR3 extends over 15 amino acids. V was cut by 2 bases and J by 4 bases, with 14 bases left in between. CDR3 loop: CASSLPLDRSYGYTF. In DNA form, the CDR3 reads TGTGCCAGCAGTTTACCCCTGGACAGATCCTATGGCTACACCTTC.

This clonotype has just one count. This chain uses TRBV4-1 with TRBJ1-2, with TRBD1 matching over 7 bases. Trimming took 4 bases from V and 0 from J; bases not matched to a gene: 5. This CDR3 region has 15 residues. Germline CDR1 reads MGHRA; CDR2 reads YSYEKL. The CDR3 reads CASSPGGTANYGYTF. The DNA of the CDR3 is TGCGCCAGCAGCCCAGGGGGGACAGCTAACTATGGCTACACCTTC.

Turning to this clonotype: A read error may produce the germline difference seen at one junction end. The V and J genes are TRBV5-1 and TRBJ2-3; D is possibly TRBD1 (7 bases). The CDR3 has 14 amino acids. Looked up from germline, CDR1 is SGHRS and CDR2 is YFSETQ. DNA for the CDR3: TGCGCCAGCAGCTCCACAGGGGAGGCAGATATGCAGTATTTT. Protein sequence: CASSSTGEADMQYF. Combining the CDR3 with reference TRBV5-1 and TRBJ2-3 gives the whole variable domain KAGVTQTPRYLIKTRGQQVTLSCSPISGHRSVSWYQQTPGQGLQFLFEYFSETQRNKGNFPGRFSGRQFSNSRSEMNVSTLELGDSALYLCASSSTGEADMQYFGPGTRLTVL.

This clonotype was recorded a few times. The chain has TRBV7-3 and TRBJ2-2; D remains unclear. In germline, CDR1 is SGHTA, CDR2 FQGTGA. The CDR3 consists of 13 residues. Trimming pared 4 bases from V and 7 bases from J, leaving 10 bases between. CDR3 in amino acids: CASSSGGVGELFF. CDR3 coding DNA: TGTGCCAGCAGCTCTGGTGGGGTCGGGGAGCTGTTTTTT.

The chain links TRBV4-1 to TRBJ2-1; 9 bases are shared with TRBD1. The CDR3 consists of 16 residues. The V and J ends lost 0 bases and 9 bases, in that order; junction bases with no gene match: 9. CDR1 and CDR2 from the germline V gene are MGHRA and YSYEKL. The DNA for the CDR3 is TGCGCCAGCAGCCAAGATAAGGGACAGGGTACCAGTGAGCAGTTCTTC. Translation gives CASSQDKGQGTSEQFF.

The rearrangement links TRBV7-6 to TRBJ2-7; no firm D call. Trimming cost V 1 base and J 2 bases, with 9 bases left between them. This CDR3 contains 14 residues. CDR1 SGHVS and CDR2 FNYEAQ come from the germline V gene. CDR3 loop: CASSLGDHTYEQYF. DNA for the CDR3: TGTGCCAGCAGCTTAGGTGATCATACCTACGAGCAGTACTTC.

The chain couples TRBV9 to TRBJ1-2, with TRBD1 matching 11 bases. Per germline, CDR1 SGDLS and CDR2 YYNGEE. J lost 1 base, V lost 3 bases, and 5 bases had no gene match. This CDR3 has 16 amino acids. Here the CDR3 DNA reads TGTGCCAGCAGCGCAGCCGGGACAGGGGGTAACTATGGCTACACCTTC. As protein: CASSAAGTGGNYGYTF. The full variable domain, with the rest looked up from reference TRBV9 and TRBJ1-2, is DSGVTQTPKHLITATGQRVTLRCSPRSGDLSVYWYQQSLDQGLQFLIQYYNGEERAKGNILERFSAQQFPDLHSELNLSSLELGDSALYFCASSAAGTGGNYGYTFGSGTRLTVV.

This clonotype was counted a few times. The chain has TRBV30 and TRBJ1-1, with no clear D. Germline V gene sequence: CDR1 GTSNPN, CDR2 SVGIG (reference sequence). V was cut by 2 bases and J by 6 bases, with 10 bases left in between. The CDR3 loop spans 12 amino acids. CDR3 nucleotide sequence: TGTGCCTGGAGTAAATCGAGGCCTGAAGCTTTCTTT. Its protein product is CAWSKSRPEAFF.

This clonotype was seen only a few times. This CDR3 reads CASIGSGEYNEQFF. The DNA for the CDR3 is TGTGCCAGCATCGGTAGCGGGGAGTACAATGAGCAGTTCTTC. The chain joins TRBV6-2 or TRBV6-3 to TRBJ2-1; TRBD2 matches at 8 bases. J was trimmed by 4 bases and V by 7 bases; bases with no gene match: 6. This CDR3 has 14 residues. Per germline, CDR1 MNHEY and CDR2 SVGEGT.

This chain's CDR3 is CSANRDRDYEQYF. CDR3 coding DNA: TGCAGTGCTAACCGGGACAGGGACTACGAGCAGTACTTC. The chain recombines TRBV20-1 with TRBJ2-7, with TRBD1 matching 9 bases. V was pared by 4 bases and J by 3 bases, with 4 bases of the junction left unmatched. This CDR3 is built from 13 residues. In germline, CDR1 is DFQATT, CDR2 SNEGSKA (reference sequence).

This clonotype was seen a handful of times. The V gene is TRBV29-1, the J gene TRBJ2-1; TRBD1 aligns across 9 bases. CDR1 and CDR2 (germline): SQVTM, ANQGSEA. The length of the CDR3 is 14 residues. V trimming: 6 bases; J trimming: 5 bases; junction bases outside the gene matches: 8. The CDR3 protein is CSVKQGASNNEQFF. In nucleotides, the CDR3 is TGCAGCGTGAAACAGGGGGCATCCAACAATGAGCAGTTCTTC.

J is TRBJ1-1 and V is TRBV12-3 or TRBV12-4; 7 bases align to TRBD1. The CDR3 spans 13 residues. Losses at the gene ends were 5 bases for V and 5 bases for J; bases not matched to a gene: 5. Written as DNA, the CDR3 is TGTGCCAGCAGTCCCTTCAGGGGGACTGAAGCTTTCTTT. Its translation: CASSPFRGTEAFF.

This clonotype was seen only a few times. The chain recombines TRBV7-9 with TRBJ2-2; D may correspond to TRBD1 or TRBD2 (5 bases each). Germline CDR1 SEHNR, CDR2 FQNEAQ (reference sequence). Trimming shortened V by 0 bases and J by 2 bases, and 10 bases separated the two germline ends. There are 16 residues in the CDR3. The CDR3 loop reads CASSLAPGGNTGELFF. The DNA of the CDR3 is TGTGCCAGCAGCTTAGCGCCTGGGGGAAACACCGGGGAGCTGTTTTTT.

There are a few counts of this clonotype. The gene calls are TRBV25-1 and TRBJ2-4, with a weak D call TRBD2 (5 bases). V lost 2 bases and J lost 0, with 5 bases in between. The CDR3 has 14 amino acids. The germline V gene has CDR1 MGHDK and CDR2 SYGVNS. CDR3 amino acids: CASSEGGAKNIQYF. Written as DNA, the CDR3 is TGTGCCAGCAGTGAAGGAGGAGCCAAAAACATTCAGTACTTC.

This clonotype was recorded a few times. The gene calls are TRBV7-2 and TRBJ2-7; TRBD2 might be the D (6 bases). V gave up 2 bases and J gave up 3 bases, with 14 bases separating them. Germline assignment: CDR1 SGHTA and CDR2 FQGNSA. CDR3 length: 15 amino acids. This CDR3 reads CASSLYGSGGYEQYF. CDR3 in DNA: TGTGCCAGCAGCTTATACGGGAGTGGGGGCTACGAGCAGTACTTC.

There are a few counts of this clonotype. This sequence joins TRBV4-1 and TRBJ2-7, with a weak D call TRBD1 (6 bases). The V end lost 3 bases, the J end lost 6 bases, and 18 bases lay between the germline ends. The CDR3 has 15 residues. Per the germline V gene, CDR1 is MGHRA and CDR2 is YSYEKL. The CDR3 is CASSHEDRNPSEQYF. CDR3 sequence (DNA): TGCGCCAGCAGCCATGAAGACAGGAATCCTAGCGAGCAGTACTTC.

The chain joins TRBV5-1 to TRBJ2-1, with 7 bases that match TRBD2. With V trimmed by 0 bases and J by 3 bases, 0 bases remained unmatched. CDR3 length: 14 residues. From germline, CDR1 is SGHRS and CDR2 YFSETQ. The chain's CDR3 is CASSLGEGYNEQFF. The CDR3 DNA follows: TGCGCCAGCAGCTTGGGGGAGGGCTACAATGAGCAGTTCTTC.

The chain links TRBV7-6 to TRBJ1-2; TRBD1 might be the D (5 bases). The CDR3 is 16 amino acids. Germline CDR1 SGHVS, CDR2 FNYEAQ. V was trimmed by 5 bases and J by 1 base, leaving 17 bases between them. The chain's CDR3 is CASSPAPDGGNYGYTF. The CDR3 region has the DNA TGTGCCAGCAGCCCGGCCCCGGACGGGGGTAACTATGGCTACACCTTC. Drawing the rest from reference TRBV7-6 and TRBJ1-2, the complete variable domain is GAGVSQSPRYKVTKRGQDVALRCDPISGHVSLYWYRQALGQGPEFLTYFNYEAQQDKSGLPNDRFSAERPEGSISTLTIQRTEQRDSAMYRCASSPAPDGGNYGYTFGSGTRLTVV.

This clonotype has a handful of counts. The CDR3 is CASSQEEGIGAGELFF. The CDR3 DNA reads TGCGCCAGCAGCCAAGAAGAGGGGATTGGTGCCGGGGAGCTGTTTTTT. The V and J genes are TRBV4-1 and TRBJ2-2; the D call may be TRBD1 or TRBD2 (5 bases each). Germline lookup yields CDR1 MGHRA and CDR2 YSYEKL. The CDR3 sequence is 16 residues long. With 0 bases removed from V and 6 bases from J, the gap between germline ends came to 14 bases.

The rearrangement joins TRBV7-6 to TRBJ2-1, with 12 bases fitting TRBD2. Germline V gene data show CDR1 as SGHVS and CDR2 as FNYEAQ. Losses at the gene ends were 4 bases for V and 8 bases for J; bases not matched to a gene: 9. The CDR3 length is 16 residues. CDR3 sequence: CASSSGLAGKGYEQFF. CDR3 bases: TGTGCCAGCAGCTCGGGACTAGCGGGCAAAGGCTATGAGCAGTTCTTC.

CDR3 residues: CASSLWEGNSPLHF. CDR3 in DNA: TGTGCCAGCAGCTTGTGGGAGGGTAATTCACCCCTCCACTTT. V usage is TRBV5-5 and J usage is TRBJ1-6; D remains unclear. V lost 1 base to trimming and J lost 6 bases, with 8 bases between them. The CDR3 runs to 14 residues. CDR1 and CDR2 (germline): SGHKS, YYEKEE (reference sequence).

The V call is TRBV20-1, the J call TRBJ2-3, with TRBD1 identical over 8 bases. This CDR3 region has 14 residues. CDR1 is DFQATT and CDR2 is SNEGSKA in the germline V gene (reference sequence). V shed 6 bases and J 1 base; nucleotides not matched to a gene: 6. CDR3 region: CSATGTGRTDTQYF. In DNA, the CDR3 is TGCAGTGCAACCGGGACAGGTCGCACAGATACGCAGTATTTT.

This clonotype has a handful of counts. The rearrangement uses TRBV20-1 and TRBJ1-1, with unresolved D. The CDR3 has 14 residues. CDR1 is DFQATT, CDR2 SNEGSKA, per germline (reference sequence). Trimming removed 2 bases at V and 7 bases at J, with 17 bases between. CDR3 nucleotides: TGCAGTGCTAGAAGATCCCTTGGCGGGAGTGAAGCTTTCTTT. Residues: CSARRSLGGSEAFF.

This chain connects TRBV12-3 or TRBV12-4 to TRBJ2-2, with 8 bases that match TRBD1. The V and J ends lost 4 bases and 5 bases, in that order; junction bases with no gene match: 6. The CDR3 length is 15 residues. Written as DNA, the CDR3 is TGTGCCAGCAGTTCCTTGACAGGGGCGACCGGGGAGCTGTTTTTT. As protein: CASSSLTGATGELFF.

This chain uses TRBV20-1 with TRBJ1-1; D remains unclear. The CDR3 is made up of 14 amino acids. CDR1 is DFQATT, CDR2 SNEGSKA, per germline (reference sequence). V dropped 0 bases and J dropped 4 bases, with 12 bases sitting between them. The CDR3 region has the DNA TGCAGTGCTAGAGATTTTCGGGGTAGCACTGAAGCTTTCTTT. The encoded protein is CSARDFRGSTEAFF.